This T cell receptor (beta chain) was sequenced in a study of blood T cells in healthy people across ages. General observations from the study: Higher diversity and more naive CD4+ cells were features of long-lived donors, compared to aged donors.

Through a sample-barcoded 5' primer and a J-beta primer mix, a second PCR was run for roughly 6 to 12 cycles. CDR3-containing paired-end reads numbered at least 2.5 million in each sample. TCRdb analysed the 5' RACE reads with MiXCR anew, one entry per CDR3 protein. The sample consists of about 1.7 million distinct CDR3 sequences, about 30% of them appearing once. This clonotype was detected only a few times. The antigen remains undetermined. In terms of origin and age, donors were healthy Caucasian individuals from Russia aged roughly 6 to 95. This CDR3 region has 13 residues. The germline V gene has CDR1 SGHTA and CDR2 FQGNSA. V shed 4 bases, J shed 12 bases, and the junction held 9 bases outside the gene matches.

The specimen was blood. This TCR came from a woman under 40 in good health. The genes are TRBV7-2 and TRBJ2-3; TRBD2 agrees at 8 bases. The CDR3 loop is CASSSAGGGSQYF. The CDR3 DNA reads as TGTGCCAGCAGCTCTGCGGGGGGCGGTTCTCAGTATTTT.